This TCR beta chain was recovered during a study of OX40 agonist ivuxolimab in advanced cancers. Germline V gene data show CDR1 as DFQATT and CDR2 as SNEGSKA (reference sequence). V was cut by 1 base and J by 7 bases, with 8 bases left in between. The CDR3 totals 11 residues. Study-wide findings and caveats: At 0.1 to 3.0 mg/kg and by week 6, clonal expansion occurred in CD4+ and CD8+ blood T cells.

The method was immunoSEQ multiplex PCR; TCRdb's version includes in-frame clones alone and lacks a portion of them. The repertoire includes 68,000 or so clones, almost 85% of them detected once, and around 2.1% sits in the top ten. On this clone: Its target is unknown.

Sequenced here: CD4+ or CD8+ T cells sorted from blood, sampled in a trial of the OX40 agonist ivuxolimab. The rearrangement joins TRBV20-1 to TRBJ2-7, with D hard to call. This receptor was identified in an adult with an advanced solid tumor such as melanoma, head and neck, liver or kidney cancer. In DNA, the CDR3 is TGCAGTGCTAGAGTGCGGCGGGAGCAGTACTTC. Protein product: CSARVRREQYF.